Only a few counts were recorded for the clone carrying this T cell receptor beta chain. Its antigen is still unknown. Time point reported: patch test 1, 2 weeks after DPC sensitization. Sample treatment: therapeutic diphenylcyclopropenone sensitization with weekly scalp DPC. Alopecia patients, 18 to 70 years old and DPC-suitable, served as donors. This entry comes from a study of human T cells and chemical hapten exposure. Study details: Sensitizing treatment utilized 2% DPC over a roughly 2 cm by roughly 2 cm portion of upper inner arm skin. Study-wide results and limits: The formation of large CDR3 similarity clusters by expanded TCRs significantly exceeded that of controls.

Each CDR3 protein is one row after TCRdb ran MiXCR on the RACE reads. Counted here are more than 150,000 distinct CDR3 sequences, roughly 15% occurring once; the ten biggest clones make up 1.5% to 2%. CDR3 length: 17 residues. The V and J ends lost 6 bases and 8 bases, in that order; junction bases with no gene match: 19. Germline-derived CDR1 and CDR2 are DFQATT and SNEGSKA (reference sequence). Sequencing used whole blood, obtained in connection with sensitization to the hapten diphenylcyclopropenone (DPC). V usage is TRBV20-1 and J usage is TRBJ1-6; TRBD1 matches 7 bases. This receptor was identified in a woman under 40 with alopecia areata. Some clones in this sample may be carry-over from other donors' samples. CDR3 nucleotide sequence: TGCAGTGCCACCCGACAGGGAGACGGGATTAGGGATTCACCCCTCCACTTT. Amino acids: CSATRQGDGIRDSPLHF.